This is a list of T cell receptor beta chains from one sample in a study of blood T cell repertoires in COVID-19. Some clones are missing from TCRdb's copy, which holds only in-frame ones; the method was immunoSEQ multiplex PCR. The data contain approximately 260,000 clones, around 82% of them singletons. Specimen: peripheral blood. The source of these receptors is a woman of 80 years or more with active or convalescent COVID-19. Both conserved end residues are part of each CDR3.

CDR3 protein: CASRSGTGTDTQYF
V gene: TRBV5-1

CDR3 protein: CASSAFGGSTGFSGNTIYF
V gene: TRBV2

CDR3 protein: CASSQDQETGIHRPVAFF
V gene: TRBV3-1/TRBV3-2

CDR3 protein: CASSQLPQGGLEKLFF
V gene: TRBV7-2

CDR3 protein: CASSLVRGGLDEQFF
V gene: TRBV7-8

CDR3 protein: CASSPRALAEDNEQFF
V gene: TRBV7-6

CDR3 protein: CAWSAPGPVAFF
V gene: TRBV30

CDR3 protein: CATSRGQGGSYEQYF
V gene: TRBV24-1

CDR3 protein: CSVMGLGGEKGNTGELFF
V gene: TRBV29-1

CDR3 protein: CAWSAQGDEQYF
V gene: TRBV30

CDR3 protein: CASSRSPGTGTGELFF
V gene: TRBV4-1

CDR3 protein: CASSQTLAKNIQYF
V gene: TRBV9

CDR3 protein: CASSQDGTGNNEKLFF
V gene: TRBV4-1

CDR3 protein: CASSQIGSEAFF
V gene: TRBV3-1/TRBV3-2

CDR3 protein: CASSLGPSWEYGYTF
V gene: TRBV27

CDR3 protein: CASSLGSGTEQFF
V gene: TRBV28

CDR3 protein: CASSDQGAYGYTF
V gene: TRBV2

CDR3 protein: CASSWTENTEAFF
V gene: TRBV7-9